The entry below describes one T cell receptor (beta chain). Seattle enrolled patients during active infection and tracked them longitudinally. Study processing details: Nucleated cell counts were estimated from reference gene primer amplification. The table came from immunoSEQ multiplex PCR; TCRdb's copy has only in-frame clones and leaves some out. V and J calls and clone size follow that table, whereas D and trimming were derived from the DNA. The repertoire holds approximately 400,000 clones, with about nine tenths as singletons. This CDR3 has 17 amino acids. Germline V gene lookup returns CDR1 SGHDN and CDR2 FVKESK. The ends were cut back, 4 bases at V and 0 bases at J, with 13 bases in the middle. The data originate from a study of blood T cell repertoires in COVID-19. Study as a whole: The United States, Italy and Spain were the sources of the acute and convalescent COVID-19 samples. In each case, the material was cDNA or gDNA derived from T cells, B-cell-depleted T cells, or PBMCs.

Sample: peripheral blood. The V call is TRBV14, the J call TRBJ2-6; TRBD1 might be the D (6 bases). This TCR was recovered from a woman between 50 and 59 years old with COVID-19, enrolled during active disease. CDR3 in amino acids: CASSPQGGFSGANVLTF. The CDR3 region has the DNA TGTGCCAGCAGCCCTCAAGGGGGTTTCTCTGGGGCCAACGTCCTGACTTTC.